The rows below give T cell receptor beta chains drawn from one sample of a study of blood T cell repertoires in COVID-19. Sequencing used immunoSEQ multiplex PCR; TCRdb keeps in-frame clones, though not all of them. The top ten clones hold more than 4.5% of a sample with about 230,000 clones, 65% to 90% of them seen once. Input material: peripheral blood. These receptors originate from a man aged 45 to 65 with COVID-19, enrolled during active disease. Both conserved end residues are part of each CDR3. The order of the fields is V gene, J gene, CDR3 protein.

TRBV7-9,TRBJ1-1,CASRLDRGTGTEAFF
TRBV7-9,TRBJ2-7,CASSPDGGFYEQYF
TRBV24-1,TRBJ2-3,CATSDLQATPGTQYF
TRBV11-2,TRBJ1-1,CASSSGTLNTEAFF
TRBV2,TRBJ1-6,CASRKTGDSPLHF
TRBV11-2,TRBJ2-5,CASSLWWGGGQETQYF
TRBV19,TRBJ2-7,CASKGREGTYEQYF
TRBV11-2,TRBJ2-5,CASSTTGTGQETQYF
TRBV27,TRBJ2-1,CASSAAGASYNEQFF
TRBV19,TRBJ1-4,CASIRGGHEKLFF
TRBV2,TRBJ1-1,CASSGGGTGVNTEAFF
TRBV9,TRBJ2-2,CASSIFSGGAATGELFF
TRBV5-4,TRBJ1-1,CASRPDRLINTEAFF
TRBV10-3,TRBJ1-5,CAISADSGQPQHF
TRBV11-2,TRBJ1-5,CASSPRTGGGSNQPQHF
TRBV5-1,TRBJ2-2,CASSLGLAGKTGELFF
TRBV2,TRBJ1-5,CASILDRGVNQPQHF
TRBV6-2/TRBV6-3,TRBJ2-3,CASSRPLTSGGANTQYF
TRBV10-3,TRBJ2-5,CAIRTGLTETQYF
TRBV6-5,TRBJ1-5,CASNPTGGNQPQHF
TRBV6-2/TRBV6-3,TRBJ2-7,CASSGQGASYEQYF
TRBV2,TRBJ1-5,CASSDGISNQPQHF
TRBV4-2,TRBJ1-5,CASSQETGISNQPQHF
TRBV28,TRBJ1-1,CASSPATGGRTEAFF
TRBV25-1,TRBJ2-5,CASSPKRKETQYF
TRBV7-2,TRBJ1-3,CASSSTGKNTIYF
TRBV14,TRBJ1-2,CASSHGRVGYTF
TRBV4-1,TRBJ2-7,CASSLRGPSGGEVYEQYF
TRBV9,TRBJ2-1,CASSVVGVPNKQFF
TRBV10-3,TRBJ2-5,CAISVGGGAEETQYF
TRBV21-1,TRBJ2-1,CASRLGTRIPNEQFF
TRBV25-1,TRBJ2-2,CASSRRGWSGELFF
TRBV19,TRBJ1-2,CASSLDRTNYGYTF
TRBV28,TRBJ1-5,CASSSSPGVRSYYSNQPQHF
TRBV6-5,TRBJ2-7,CASRTGTLYEQYF
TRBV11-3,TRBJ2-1,CASSFTGAYNEQFF
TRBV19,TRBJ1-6,CASSPGTGNSPLHF
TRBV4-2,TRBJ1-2,CASSQELRGNGYTF
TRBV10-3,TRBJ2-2,CAISELTGGAGTGELFF
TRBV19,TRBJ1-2,CASKGAGQGNYGYTF
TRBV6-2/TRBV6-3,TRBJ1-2,CASSDPGSGGHGYTF
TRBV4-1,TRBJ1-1,CASSRDQGWNTEAFF
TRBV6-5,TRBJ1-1,CASSYSLQGPEAFF
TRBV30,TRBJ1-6,CAWNRGSGSPLHF
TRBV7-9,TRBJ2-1,CASSTSGGHEQFF
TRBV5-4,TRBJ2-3,CASSLGTGPDTQYF
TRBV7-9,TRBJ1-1,CASSRDRGTEAFF
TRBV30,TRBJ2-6,CAADEGVAGANVLTF
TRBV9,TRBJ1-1,CASSSQVGATEAFF
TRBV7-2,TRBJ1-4,CASSQGHRRTNEKLFF
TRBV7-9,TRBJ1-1,CASSPRGESTEAFF
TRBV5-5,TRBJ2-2,CASSPWTGLNTGELFF
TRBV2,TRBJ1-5,CASSSRDRYQPQHF
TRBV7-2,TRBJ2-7,CASSFAGGYSYEQYF
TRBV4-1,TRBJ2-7,CASSQVLIRDKASPEQYF
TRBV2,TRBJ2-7,CASSELVYEQYF
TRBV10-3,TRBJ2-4,CAISSGTGGVQYF